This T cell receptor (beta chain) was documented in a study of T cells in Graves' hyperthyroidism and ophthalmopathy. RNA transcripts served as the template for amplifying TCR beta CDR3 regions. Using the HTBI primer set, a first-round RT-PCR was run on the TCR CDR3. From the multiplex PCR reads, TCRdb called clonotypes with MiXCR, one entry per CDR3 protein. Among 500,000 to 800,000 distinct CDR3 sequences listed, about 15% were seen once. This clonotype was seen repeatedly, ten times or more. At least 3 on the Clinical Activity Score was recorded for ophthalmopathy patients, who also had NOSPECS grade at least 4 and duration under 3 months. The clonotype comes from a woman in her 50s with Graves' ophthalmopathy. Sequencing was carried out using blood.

This chain's CDR3 is CASSLAGLAGVEQFF. CDR3 sequence (DNA): TGTGCCAGCAGTCTAGCGGGACTAGCGGGAGTTGAGCAGTTCTTC. The chain has TRBV7-6 and TRBJ2-1, with 14 bases matching TRBD2. CDR3 length equals 15 residues. With V trimmed by 6 bases and J by 9 bases, 7 bases remained unmatched. Per germline, CDR1 SGHVS and CDR2 FNYEAQ.